The 13 T cell receptor beta chains reported below all come from one sample, sequenced in a study of shared T cell receptors in the human thymus listed by TCRdb under 2021. The library came from the immunoSEQ multiplex PCR assay. This immuneACCESS table, as held by TCRdb, lists in-frame sequences with V and J called but not all clones. Of the missing ones, under half trace to an unresolved V gene in checked studies; the others have no known cause. The sample table shows around 340,000 clones, and 85% to 95% are seen once. The ten biggest clones cover roughly 0.02% of the sample. Material for sequencing was thymocytes. The receptor source for this set is a human donor.

This chain links TRBV25-1 with TRBJ1-2; TRBD1 matches 10 bases. This CDR3 contains 17 residues. CDR1 and CDR2 (germline): MGHDK, SYGVNS. With V trimmed by 0 bases and J by 3 bases, 7 bases remained unmatched. As DNA, the CDR3 is TGTGCCAGCAGTGAATATGGTCGGGACAGGGGAGACTATGGCTACACCTTC. It specifies CASSEYGRDRGDYGYTF.

This clone was detected once. CDR3 loop: CASSEDGTIYNEQFF. CDR3 DNA sequence: TGTGCCAGCAGTGAAGACGGGACCATCTACAATGAGCAGTTCTTC. V is TRBV25-1 and J is TRBJ2-1; D could derive from TRBD1 or TRBD2 (5 bases each). The V end lost 2 bases, the J end lost 3 bases, and 11 bases lay between the germline ends. The CDR3 contains 15 residues. Germline V gene lookup returns CDR1 MGHDK and CDR2 SYGVNS.

The chain is built from TRBV4-2 and TRBJ1-1; no firm D call. The CDR3 runs to 11 residues. Trimming stripped 4 bases from V and 4 bases from J, with 4 bases between. The germline V gene has CDR1 LGHNA and CDR2 YNFKEQ. This chain's CDR3 is CASSRRTEAFF. CDR3 nucleotides: TGTGCCAGCAGCCGGCGCACTGAAGCTTTCTTT.

The chain joins TRBV5-1 to TRBJ2-7; 12 nucleotides align to TRBD2. CDR1 is SGHRS, CDR2 YFSETQ, per germline. This CDR3 is built from 19 residues. Trimming took 0 bases from V and 0 from J; bases not matched to a gene: 10. The CDR3 region is CASSLVALAGGPSSYEQYF. CDR3 in DNA: TGCGCCAGCAGCTTGGTGGCTCTAGCGGGAGGGCCTAGCTCCTACGAGCAGTACTTC.

This clone was found once. The chain employs TRBV19 and TRBJ1-2; TRBD1 agrees at 9 bases. Germline-derived CDR1 and CDR2 are LNHDA and SQIVND (reference sequence). This CDR3 is 13 amino acids long. V shed 6 bases and J 8 bases; nucleotides not matched to a gene: 7. The CDR3 sequence is CASRETGGSGYTF. CDR3 bases: TGTGCCAGTAGAGAAACAGGGGGCAGCGGCTACACCTTC.

The chain couples TRBV15 to TRBJ2-2; 7 bases fit TRBD2. Trimming took 3 bases from V and 3 from J; bases not matched to a gene: 7. This CDR3 has 16 amino acids. CDR1 LNHNV and CDR2 YYDKDF come from the germline V gene (reference sequence). The CDR3 sequence is CATSSATRGDTGELFF. The CDR3 region has the DNA TGTGCCACCAGCAGCGCCACTCGGGGGGACACCGGGGAGCTGTTTTTT.

The gene calls are TRBV19 and TRBJ2-3; D remains unclear. Per germline, CDR1 LNHDA and CDR2 SQIVND (reference sequence). The length of the CDR3 is 13 residues. V dropped 0 bases and J dropped 5 bases, with 6 bases sitting between them. Here the CDR3 reads CASSIDRGDTQYF. The DNA of the CDR3 is TGTGCCAGTAGTATAGATCGTGGAGATACGCAGTATTTT.

The chain couples TRBV29-1 to TRBJ2-7; D is unclear. Germline V gene data show CDR1 as SQVTM and CDR2 as ANQGSEA. Trimming pared 2 bases from V and 1 base from J, leaving 9 bases between. The CDR3 runs to 13 residues. CDR3 sequence: CSVESTSSYEQYF. CDR3 nucleotide sequence: TGCAGCGTTGAATCCACTTCTTCCTACGAGCAGTACTTC.

This sequence joins TRBV21-1 and TRBJ2-7; whether TRBD1, the table's D call, matches the DNA was not checked. TRBV21-1 is annotated as a pseudogene. CDR3 length equals 18 residues. CDR3 nucleotides: TGTGCCAGCAGCACCCGGGACAGGGCCCGCTCCCCTCTCTACGAGCAGTACTTC. This encodes CASSTRDRARSPLYEQYF.

The chain is built from TRBV5-1 and TRBJ2-5; the D gene is possibly TRBD1 (6 bases). Looked up from germline, CDR1 is SGHRS and CDR2 is YFSETQ. This CDR3 comprises 15 residues. Trimming took 3 bases from V and 4 from J, leaving 16 bases between them. The CDR3 spells CASSCEEGVRETQYF. In DNA form, the CDR3 reads TGCGCCAGCAGCTGTGAAGAGGGGGTCAGAGAGACCCAGTACTTC.

V and J are TRBV19 and TRBJ1-5; 9 bases are a match to TRBD1. Trimming at V came to 5 bases and at J to 11 bases, leaving 16 bases not matched to a gene. This CDR3 spans 16 amino acids. Germline V gene lookup returns CDR1 LNHDA and CDR2 SQIVND (reference sequence). This CDR3 is CASSLTGTGRSGAQHF. Written as DNA, the CDR3 is TGTGCCAGTAGTCTAACCGGGACAGGGAGGTCGGGGGCCCAGCATTTT.

On this clone: This sample includes further DNA sequences coding for the same CDR3. CDR3 amino acids: CASSEAGVYGYTF. CDR3 nucleotides: TGTGCCAGCAGTGAAGCCGGTGTCTATGGCTACACCTTC. The J gene is TRBJ1-2, the V gene TRBV6-1; no definite D call. V was trimmed by 0 bases and J by 4 bases, leaving 6 bases between them. This CDR3 is built from 13 residues. CDR1 and CDR2 from the germline V gene are MNHNS and SASEGT.

The V gene is TRBV5-4, the J gene TRBJ1-2, with D tentatively TRBD1 (5 bases). Germline V CDR1 and CDR2: SGHNT, YYREEE (reference sequence). The CDR3 length is 13 residues. V was clipped by 9 bases and J by 3 bases, with 15 bases between them. The CDR3 bases are TGTGCCACTCAGCGGGGGTTTCACTATGGCTACACCTTC. This gives the protein CATQRGFHYGYTF.